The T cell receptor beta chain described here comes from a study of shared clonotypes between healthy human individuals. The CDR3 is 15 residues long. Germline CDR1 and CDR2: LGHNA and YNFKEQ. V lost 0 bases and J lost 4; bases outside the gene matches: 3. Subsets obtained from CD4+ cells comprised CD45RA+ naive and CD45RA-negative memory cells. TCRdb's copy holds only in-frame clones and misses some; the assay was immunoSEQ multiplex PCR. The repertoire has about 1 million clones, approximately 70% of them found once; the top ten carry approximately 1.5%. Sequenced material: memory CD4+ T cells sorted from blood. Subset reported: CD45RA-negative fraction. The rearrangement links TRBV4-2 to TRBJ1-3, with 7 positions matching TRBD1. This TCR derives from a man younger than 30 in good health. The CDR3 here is CASSQERGPGNTIYF. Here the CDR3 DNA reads TGTGCCAGCAGCCAAGAAAGGGGGCCAGGAAACACCATATATTTT.